This TCR beta chain appears in the sequencing data of a study of long-term antiretroviral therapy in people with HIV. Treatment locations for all participants with HIV were in the United States. Study conclusions and caveats: Post-ART samples showed increased diversity that remained below transplant donor control levels. Spans of CDR3 length were tighter for HIV repertoires than for controls. Regardless of time point, clones expanded before ART dominated the repertoire.

The libraries were made with immunoSEQ v3.0 at survey level. Using immunoSEQ multiplex PCR, the repertoire was profiled, and TCRdb retains in-frame clones only, with some absent. This repertoire shows roughly 29,000 clones, around 85% found once; its top ten account for 6.5% to 9%. Germline values: CDR1 KGHSH, CDR2 LQKENI. This CDR3 region has 15 residues. V dropped 3 bases and J dropped 5 bases, with 16 bases sitting between them. On this clone itself: Its antigen is currently unknown.

The chain combines TRBV18 with TRBJ1-2; possibly TRBD1 for D (5 bases). The clonotype originates from a man between 35 and 55 years old with HIV. The sample here was unsorted PBMCs, taken 3 years after starting antiretroviral therapy. CDR3 protein: CASSPTAGTDYGYTF. DNA for the CDR3: TGTGCCAGCTCACCGACCGCCGGGACTGATTATGGCTACACCTTC.